Each of the 11 T cell receptor beta chains below was sequenced from the same sample in a study of tumor and adjacent non-tumor tissue in lung cancer. The template was RNA from unsorted bulk tissue. More than 3 cm separated this lung sample from the edge of the tumor. The library came from three nested PCR rounds adapted from ARM-PCR protocols. Each CDR3 protein is one row after TCRdb ran MiXCR on the multiplex PCR reads. The sample has approximately 77,000 distinct CDR3 sequences; roughly 80% are singletons. Sequencing used distant non-tumor lung tissue. These TCRs come from a man aged 55 to 70 with non-small cell lung cancer.

In regard to this clonotype: A much larger clone lies a single base off, so this may be a read error. The gene calls are TRBV6-1 and TRBJ2-2; tentative D call: TRBD2 (6 bases). The CDR3 is 15 residues long. V was cut by 5 bases and J by 3 bases, with 13 bases left in between. The germline CDR1 and CDR2 sequences are MNHNS and SASEGT. The CDR3 protein is CASSRLGIDTGELFF. CDR3 nucleotide sequence: TGTGCCAGCAGTAGACTAGGCATTGACACCGGGGAGCTGTTTTTT.

Of note for this clonotype: Germline is not matched at one junction end, which may reflect a read error. The gene calls are TRBV12-3 or TRBV12-4 and TRBJ2-5; TRBD2 agrees at 10 bases. The CDR3 runs 17 residues. The CDR3 sequence: CASILGMEREGQETQYF. The CDR3 nucleotides read TGTGCCAGCATTTTAGGAATGGAGCGGGAGGGGCAAGAGACCCAGTACTTC.

In regard to this clonotype: This sequence may be a read error, since a much larger clone differs from it by one base. The rearrangement uses TRBV11-2 and TRBJ2-7, with D maybe TRBD1 (5 bases). This CDR3 comprises 15 residues. CDR1 and CDR2 (germline): SGHAT, FQNNGV. With 5 bases removed from V and 1 base from J, the gap between germline ends came to 15 bases. CDR3 DNA: TGTGCCAGCAGCCTAATAGGACAACTTTCCTACGAGCAGTACTTC. Encoded protein: CASSLIGQLSYEQYF.

Note on this clonotype: At one end the junction does not follow the germline gene, possibly because of a read error. CDR3 sequence: CSPRGTSGGDTGELFF. The CDR3 bases are TGCAGTCCTAGGGGTACTAGCGGGGGAGATACCGGGGAGCTGTTTTTT. The J gene is TRBJ2-2, the V gene TRBV20-1; 11 positions match TRBD2. Germline V lookup: CDR1 DFQATT, CDR2 SNEGSKA (reference sequence). The CDR3 contains 16 residues.

The V and J genes are TRBV20-1 and TRBJ2-1; TRBD2 agrees at 11 bases. There are 15 residues in the CDR3. With 7 bases clipped from V and 6 bases from J, the junction kept 11 bases outside the gene matches. The V gene's germline CDR1 is DFQATT and CDR2 SNEGSKA (reference sequence). CDR3 region: CSDGPGLAEVNEQFF. In DNA, the CDR3 is TGCAGTGATGGACCGGGACTAGCGGAGGTCAATGAGCAGTTCTTC.

By proportion, this clonotype is medium-sized. This chain links TRBV12-3 or TRBV12-4 with TRBJ2-2; no clear D gene. The CDR3 consists of 11 residues. With 8 bases removed from V and 6 bases from J, the gap between germline ends came to 7 bases. The CDR3 spells CASLAAGELFF. CDR3 in DNA: TGTGCCAGCTTAGCTGCCGGGGAGCTGTTTTTT.

Turning to this clonotype: The conserved final phenylalanine or tryptophan is absent from the CDR3, which likely points to a read error. The DNA is omitted, as the CDR3 cannot be located on it reliably, and the CDR3 follows TCRdb's listing. The genes are TRBV6-6 and TRBJ1-2. Germline V gives CDR1 MNHNY, CDR2 SVGAGI (reference sequence). The CDR3 length equals 13 residues, ends included. CDR3 loop: CASSWAANYGHTL.

As to this clonotype: The CDR3 end shows no conserved phenylalanine or tryptophan, and so a read error is likely. The chain combines TRBV20-1 with TRBJ2-7; D is uncertain. There are 12 residues in the CDR3. CDR1 and CDR2 from the germline V gene are DFQATT and SNEGSKA (reference sequence). CDR3 sequence: CSANAVTYEQYY. The CDR3 bases are TGCAGTGCTAATGCGGTCACCTACGAACAGTACTAC.

This chain joins TRBV6-7 and TRBJ2-7; the D is unclear. TRBV6-7 falls under the ORF class, with uncertain function. The length of the CDR3 is 13 residues. V was cut by 11 bases and J by 9 bases, with 23 bases left in between. CDR3: CARRLTLVYWQYF. CDR3 coding DNA: TGTGCCCGCCGGCTAACCCTCGTCTACTGGCAGTACTTC.

To note about this clonotype: It is likely a read error, because the conserved phenylalanine at the end of the CDR3 is missing. The rearrangement links TRBV28 to TRBJ2-7; a weak D match, TRBD2 (5 bases). Germline V gene lookup returns CDR1 MDHEN and CDR2 SYDVKM. V was clipped by 8 bases and J by 2 bases, with 16 bases between them. The CDR3 consists of 14 residues. The CDR3: CASAGQEYTYEQYI. In DNA form, the CDR3 reads TGTGCCAGCGCGGGCCAGGAGTACACCTACGAGCAGTACATC.

V is TRBV20-1 and J is TRBJ2-3; maybe TRBD1 (5 bases). The DNA end is a closer match to TRBJ1-5, so the J assignment may be wrong. The germline gives CDR1 DFQATT, CDR2 SNEGSKA (reference sequence). This CDR3 spans 15 amino acids. The CDR3 nucleotides read TGCAGTGCTACAGGCGGGGGGTTGAGCACAGATAGGCAGCATTTT. Encoded protein: CSATGGGLSTDRQHF.